Included here is one T cell receptor (beta chain) sequence, with context. Its antigen is unknown. Indicated treatment: approximately nine-day PBMC culture with coronavirus spike peptide pools or control peptides (ViraFEST assay). The CDR3 is 16 amino acids. Trimming took 5 bases from V and 0 from J; bases not matched to a gene: 7. The sample is drawn from a study of vaccination and CD4 T cells after COVID-19. Across the study: Investigators stimulated cells with overlapping spike peptides drawn from SARS-CoV-2, HCoV-NL63, HCoV-OC43 and HCoV-229E. Study-wide points: Among convalescent patients, a median roughly 86% of reactive clones emerged only after vaccination.

An Oncomine TCR Beta short-read assay was used to sequence the DNA from cultured CD4+ T cells. TCRdb re-called the PCR reads with MiXCR, one entry per CDR3 protein. The sample lists 15,000 or so distinct CDR3 sequences, roughly 76% occurring once. Sequences were obtained from CD4+ T cells from blood, cultured in vitro. The chain joins TRBV12-3 or TRBV12-4 to TRBJ1-2; 9 nucleotides match TRBD1. The sequence came from a human donor who had recovered from COVID-19. CDR3: CASSPGQGMTNYGYTF. The CDR3 nucleotides are TGTGCCAGCAGTCCAGGACAGGGGATGACTAACTATGGCTACACCTTC.